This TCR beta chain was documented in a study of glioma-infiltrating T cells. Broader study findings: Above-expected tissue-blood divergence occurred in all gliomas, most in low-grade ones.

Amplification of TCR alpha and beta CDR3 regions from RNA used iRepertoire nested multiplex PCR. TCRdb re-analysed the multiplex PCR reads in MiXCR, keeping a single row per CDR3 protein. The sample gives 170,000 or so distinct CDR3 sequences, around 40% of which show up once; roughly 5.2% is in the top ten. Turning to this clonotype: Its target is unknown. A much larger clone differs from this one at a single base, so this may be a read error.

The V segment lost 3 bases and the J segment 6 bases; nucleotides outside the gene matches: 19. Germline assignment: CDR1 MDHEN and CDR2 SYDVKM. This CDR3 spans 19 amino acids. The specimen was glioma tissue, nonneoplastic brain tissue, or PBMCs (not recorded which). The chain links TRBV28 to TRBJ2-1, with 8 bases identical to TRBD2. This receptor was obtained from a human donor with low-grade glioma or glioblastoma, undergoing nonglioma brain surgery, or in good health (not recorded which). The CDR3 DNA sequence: TGTGCCAGCAGTTTCGTCCACGAGGGACTAGATCTTACTGGCAATGAGCAGTTCTTC. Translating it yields CASSFVHEGLDLTGNEQFF.